This entry lists 32 T cell receptor beta chains sequenced from one sample in a study of cytomegalovirus exposure and HLA in healthy donors. Both 60 Vbeta primers and 13 Jbeta primers went into the PCR. The data were produced by immunoSEQ multiplex PCR, yet TCRdb's version contains in-frame clones alone and is incomplete. The profile shows about 190,000 clones, roughly four fifths of them singletons. Sequencing was carried out using PBMCs. Receptors were obtained from a man aged 50 or older in good health and CMV-seronegative.

This chain uses TRBV27 with TRBJ2-5, with D hard to call. The J call is uncertain, as TRBJ2-7 better fits the DNA end. The CDR3 is 14 amino acids. Germline CDR1 MNHEY, CDR2 SMNVEV (reference sequence). CDR3 residues: CASSLKGGDYEQYF. The CDR3 nucleotides are TGTGCCAGCAGTTTAAAAGGCGGAGACTACGAGCAGTACTTC.

The chain employs TRBV27 and TRBJ1-5; 7 bases line up with TRBD1. Germline CDR1 MNHEY, CDR2 SMNVEV (reference sequence). The V gene end was trimmed by 6 bases and the J gene end by 1 base; junction bases not matched to a gene: 3. The CDR3 is made up of 14 amino acids. CDR3 region: CASRLQGSNQPQHF. The CDR3 nucleotides are TGTGCCAGCAGATTACAGGGGAGCAATCAGCCCCAGCATTTT.

The gene calls are TRBV5-1 and TRBJ2-3, with D possibly matching TRBD1 (6 bases). Germline V gene sequence: CDR1 SGHRS, CDR2 YFSETQ. V was cut by 0 bases and J by 7 bases, with 15 bases left in between. This CDR3 has 15 residues. CDR3 amino acids: CASSLDLDSSNTQYF. DNA for the CDR3: TGCGCCAGCAGCTTGGACCTGGACAGTTCTAATACGCAGTATTTT.

V is TRBV6-5 and J is TRBJ2-1; 10 bases line up with TRBD1. This CDR3 region has 14 residues. Germline V gives CDR1 MNHEY, CDR2 SVGAGI. V trimming: 2 bases; J trimming: 10 bases; junction bases outside the gene matches: 5. The CDR3 DNA sequence: TGTGCCAGCAGTTACGGGACAGGGGTTGAAGAGCAGTTCTTC. This gives the protein CASSYGTGVEEQFF.

This chain joins TRBV7-8 and TRBJ2-5, with 7 bases aligning to TRBD2. The ends lost 5 bases at V and 5 bases at J; junction bases unmatched: 11. Germline V gene data show CDR1 as SGHVS and CDR2 as FQNEAQ. This CDR3 spans 15 amino acids. Here the CDR3 DNA reads TGTGCCAGCAGCCGGGAGGCAGGTGGTAGGGAGACCCAGTACTTC. Translation: CASSREAGGRETQYF.

The rearrangement joins TRBV2 to TRBJ2-1; D is unresolved. The CDR3 runs 14 residues. Between the trimmed V and J ends, which lost 3 bases and 2 bases, there was a span of 8 bases. Per germline, CDR1 SNHLY and CDR2 FYNNEI. The CDR3 DNA reads as TGTGCCAGCAGTGACCAGTATCCCTACAATGAGCAGTTCTTC. This gives the protein CASSDQYPYNEQFF.

The chain has TRBV4-1 and TRBJ2-3; 9 nucleotides align to TRBD2. In germline, CDR1 is MGHRA, CDR2 YSYEKL. The V and J ends lost 0 bases and 5 bases, in that order; junction bases with no gene match: 9. The CDR3 covers 17 residues. This CDR3 reads CASSQDPAGGPVDTQYF. In nucleotides, the CDR3 is TGCGCCAGCAGCCAAGATCCCGCGGGGGGGCCGGTAGATACGCAGTATTTT.

The CDR3: CAWSRGTNEKLFF. CDR3 coding DNA: TGTGCCTGGTCCAGGGGAACTAATGAAAAACTGTTTTTT. This chain joins TRBV30 and TRBJ1-4, with TRBD1 as a possible D gene (6 bases). Trimming shortened V by 5 bases and J by 1 base, and 8 bases separated the two germline ends. The length of the CDR3 is 13 residues. Germline V gene data show CDR1 as GTSNPN and CDR2 as SVGIG (reference sequence).

A remark on this clone: Distinct nucleotide sequences in the sample also encode this CDR3. The rearrangement joins TRBV5-1 to TRBJ1-1; 12 nucleotides align to TRBD1. The CDR3 consists of 18 residues. From germline, CDR1 is SGHRS and CDR2 YFSETQ. V trimming: 0 bases; J trimming: 5 bases; junction bases outside the gene matches: 11. The CDR3, as DNA: TGCGCCAGCAGCTTGGCGGTCGGGACAGGGGGCCGGGGAACTGAAGCTTTCTTT. Amino acids: CASSLAVGTGGRGTEAFF.

The chain joins TRBV5-5 to TRBJ2-3; 7 bases are shared with TRBD2. The germline V gene has CDR1 SGHKS and CDR2 YYEKEE (reference sequence). V shed 0 bases, J shed 2 bases, and the junction held 6 bases outside the gene matches. This CDR3 is 16 amino acids long. The CDR3 DNA is TGTGCCAGCAGCTTGGGGGCTAGCGGTACCACAGATACGCAGTATTTT. It codes for CASSLGASGTTDTQYF.

This chain uses TRBV7-2 with TRBJ2-6; D gene uncertain. The CDR3 totals 15 residues. Between the trimmed V and J ends, which lost 3 bases and 2 bases, there was a span of 8 bases. Germline lookup yields CDR1 SGHTA and CDR2 FQGNSA. The CDR3 protein is CASSFGGAGANVLTF. CDR3 nucleotide sequence: TGTGCCAGCAGCTTTGGCGGAGCTGGGGCCAACGTCCTGACTTTC.

The chain has TRBV6-5 and TRBJ2-5, with 8 positions matching TRBD1. Germline CDR1 and CDR2: MNHEY and SVGAGI. The CDR3 runs to 14 residues. Trimming took 5 bases from V and 5 from J; bases not matched to a gene: 7. The CDR3 coding sequence is TGTGCCAGCAGTCACCAGGGGGCCTGGGAGACCCAGTACTTC. Its protein is CASSHQGAWETQYF.

This chain links TRBV4-3 with TRBJ2-3, with 8 positions matching TRBD2. V was pared by 1 base and J by 0 bases, with 6 bases of the junction left unmatched. CDR1 LGHNA and CDR2 YSLEER come from the germline V gene. The CDR3 totals 17 residues. CDR3 sequence: CASSQAPVAGSTDTQYF. CDR3 bases: TGCGCCAGCAGCCAAGCCCCTGTAGCGGGGAGCACAGATACGCAGTATTTT.

A word on this clone: Its ends do not fully match the called genes, so a read error is possible. The chain has TRBV7-9 and TRBJ2-1, with 8 bases lining up with TRBD2. Germline CDR1 and CDR2: SEHNR and FQNEAQ (reference sequence). The CDR3 loop spans 16 amino acids. The CDR3 sequence: CSSTQTGGPMANEQFF. Here the CDR3 DNA reads TGTTCCAGCACCCAAACGGGAGGGCCCATGGCGAATGAGCAGTTCTTC.

The genes are TRBV2 and TRBJ2-5, with D hard to call. The end of the DNA is better explained by TRBJ2-7, so the J call may be wrong. The CDR3 sequence is 14 residues long. Germline V gene data show CDR1 as SNHLY and CDR2 as FYNNEI. CDR3 in DNA: TGTGCCACATCAAGAGGCGGTACGACCTACGAGCAGTACTTC. It encodes CATSRGGTTYEQYF.

V is TRBV7-2 and J is TRBJ2-1, with a possible D match to TRBD2 (5 bases). CDR1 SGHTA and CDR2 FQGNSA come from the germline V gene. The CDR3 covers 13 residues. V shed 5 bases and J shed 0 bases, with 5 bases lying between them. The CDR3 coding sequence is TGTGCCAGCAGCGACTACTCCTACAATGAGCAGTTCTTC. Translated, it gives CASSDYSYNEQFF.

The chain uses TRBV9 and TRBJ1-1, with D perhaps TRBD1 (6 bases). The length of the CDR3 is 15 residues. The V gene lost 5 bases and the J gene lost 0 bases, with 14 bases spanning the gap. The germline gives CDR1 SGDLS, CDR2 YYNGEE. The DNA of the CDR3 is TGTGCCAGCAGTGGGGGGGCTGGTTTGAACACTGAAGCTTTCTTT. Translated: CASSGGAGLNTEAFF.

J is TRBJ2-2 and V is TRBV5-8, with 12 bases fitting TRBD2. This CDR3 is 17 amino acids long. J gave up 3 bases and V 4 bases, and 7 bases lay outside the gene matches. The germline V gene encodes CDR1 SGHTS and CDR2 YDEGEE. The CDR3 sequence: CASSETSGSHDTGELFF. In DNA form, the CDR3 reads TGTGCCAGCAGCGAGACTAGCGGGAGCCACGACACCGGGGAGCTGTTTTTT. The full variable domain, its missing parts supplied by reference TRBV5-8 and TRBJ2-2, is EAGVTQSPTHLIKTRGQQATLRCSPISGHTSVYWYQQALGLGLQFLLWYDEGEERNRGNFPPRFSGRQFPNYSSELNVNALELEDSALYLCASSETSGSHDTGELFFGEGSRLTVL.

V gene TRBV7-9 combines with J gene TRBJ1-1; weak D call: TRBD1 (5 bases). Germline CDR1 and CDR2: SEHNR and FQNEAQ (reference sequence). Trimming took 3 bases from V and 5 from J, leaving 10 bases between them. The CDR3 contains 13 residues. The CDR3 protein is CASSFGAGTEAFF. The CDR3, as DNA: TGTGCCAGCAGCTTCGGGGCGGGAACTGAAGCTTTCTTT.

The J gene is TRBJ2-1, the V gene TRBV5-1, with TRBD1 matching 8 bases. Germline CDR1 reads SGHRS; CDR2 reads YFSETQ. V shed 7 bases and J 4 bases; nucleotides not matched to a gene: 4. The CDR3 consists of 13 residues. The CDR3 sequence is CASRTGRYNEQFF. In nucleotides, the CDR3 is TGCGCCAGCCGGACAGGGAGGTACAATGAGCAGTTCTTC.

The V and J genes are TRBV5-3 and TRBJ1-5; D is unclear. TRBV5-3 is identified as an open reading frame with a role that is uncertain. Trimming removed 4 bases at V and 5 bases at J, with 7 bases between. The CDR3 sequence is 12 residues long. CDR3 sequence (DNA): TGTGCCAGAAGCCCCCGGGATCAGCCCCAGCATTTT. It encodes CARSPRDQPQHF.

The chain joins TRBV5-1 to TRBJ2-2; the D gene is possibly TRBD1 (6 bases). CDR1 and CDR2 from the germline V gene are SGHRS and YFSETQ. V was shortened by 4 bases and J by 0 bases, with 10 bases between the two germline ends. The CDR3 spans 15 residues. For the CDR3, the DNA is TGCGCCAGCAGCGTCCGGGACACGAACACCGGGGAGCTGTTTTTT. Its protein is CASSVRDTNTGELFF.

This rearrangement joins TRBV27 to TRBJ2-5; D is unclear. The CDR3 spans 16 residues. Germline V gives CDR1 MNHEY, CDR2 SMNVEV (reference sequence). Deletions cut 6 bases from V and 2 bases from J, with 19 bases between. The CDR3 DNA follows: TGTGCCAGCAGAAAGGAGAGCAGATGGAAACAAGAGACCCAGTACTTC. Protein product: CASRKESRWKQETQYF.

The chain links TRBV18 to TRBJ2-3, with TRBD2 identical over 14 bases. The length of the CDR3 is 16 residues. V gave up 3 bases and J gave up 5 bases; unmatched junction bases: 4. Germline V CDR1 and CDR2: KGHSH, LQKENI. The DNA of the CDR3 is TGTGCCAGCTCACCGGGACTAGCGGGAGACGGAGATACGCAGTATTTT. This gives the protein CASSPGLAGDGDTQYF.

This sequence joins TRBV6-6 and TRBJ1-1; TRBD1 might be the D (5 bases). Trimming took 0 bases from V and 5 from J, leaving 13 bases between them. Germline lookup yields CDR1 MNHNY and CDR2 SVGAGI (reference sequence). This CDR3 is 15 amino acids long. Here the CDR3 reads CASSYSQGRGTEAFF. CDR3 bases: TGTGCCAGCAGTTACTCGCAGGGACGGGGGACTGAAGCTTTCTTT.

The rearrangement joins TRBV2 to TRBJ2-2; weak D call: TRBD1 (6 bases). CDR3 size: 14 residues. Trimming removed 7 bases at V and 3 bases at J, with 12 bases between. Germline CDR1 reads SNHLY; CDR2 reads FYNNEI. CDR3 in amino acids: CASNHGQYTGELFF. The CDR3 DNA is TGTGCCAGCAACCACGGACAGTACACCGGGGAGCTGTTTTTT.

V is TRBV6-5 and J is TRBJ2-7; D gene unclear. Germline V lookup: CDR1 MNHEY, CDR2 SVGAGI. The CDR3 has 12 residues. V shed 4 bases and J shed 3 bases, with 7 bases lying between them. The CDR3, as DNA: TGTGCCAGCAGTTTCCCGGGCTACGAGCAGTACTTC. Translating gives CASSFPGYEQYF.

This chain links TRBV6-5 with TRBJ1-3; no reliable D call. V dropped 5 bases and J dropped 0 bases, with 8 bases sitting between them. This CDR3 is built from 14 residues. Germline V gene sequence: CDR1 MNHEY, CDR2 SVGAGI. CDR3 DNA: TGTGCCAGCAGTGCCAGAGGCTCTGGAAACACCATATATTTT. It yields the protein CASSARGSGNTIYF.

The rearrangement uses TRBV5-4 and TRBJ2-5, with D possibly being TRBD2 (7 bases). Per the germline V gene, CDR1 is SGHNT and CDR2 is YYREEE (reference sequence). The ends were cut back, 4 bases at V and 5 bases at J, with 15 bases in the middle. CDR3 length equals 14 residues. The CDR3 is CASSVGGGGETQYF. As DNA, the CDR3 is TGTGCCAGCAGCGTTGGGGGGGGCGGGGAGACCCAGTACTTC.

J is TRBJ2-7 and V is TRBV28; possibly TRBD1 for D (7 bases). The CDR3 spans 16 residues. The V and J ends lost 5 bases and 2 bases respectively, with 19 bases between them. Looked up from germline, CDR1 is MDHEN and CDR2 is SYDVKM. The CDR3 nucleotides read TGTGCCAGCAGTCCCGCGGGACAGCTCTTGACCTACGAGCAGTACTTC. The encoded protein is CASSPAGQLLTYEQYF.

This clone was recorded only once. The chain links TRBV28 to TRBJ2-5, with D maybe TRBD1 (5 bases). Trimming took off 6 bases at V and 4 bases at J, with 18 bases between the two ends. In germline, CDR1 is MDHEN, CDR2 SYDVKM. The CDR3 is made up of 15 amino acids. The CDR3 DNA reads as TGTGCCAGCAGAGTACCCGCAGGGAACGCAGAGACCCAGTACTTC. The encoded protein is CASRVPAGNAETQYF.

This clone has only a few counts. CDR3 region: CASSLGGALGQPQHF. The DNA of the CDR3 is TGTGCCAGCAGCTTGGGGGGCGCTCTAGGTCAGCCCCAGCATTTT. The chain combines TRBV5-6 with TRBJ1-5; a weak D match, TRBD1 (5 bases). CDR1 and CDR2 from the germline V gene are SGHDT and YYEEEE. The CDR3 runs 15 residues. V shed 0 bases and J shed 6 bases, with 13 bases lying between them.